These 5 T cell receptor beta chains came from one sample sequenced in a study of T-cell memory formation after mild COVID-19. One entry per CDR3 protein, called by TCRdb with MiXCR from the 5' RACE reads. The data hold 250,000 to 400,000 distinct CDR3 sequences, with approximately 14% observed a single time. Source material: PBMCs or a T cell subset sorted from them (not recorded which). These receptors were collected from a man aged 18 to 35 who had mild COVID-19 (a few samples of this study predate the infection). Cell type and time point are not known.

The chain joins TRBV10-3 to TRBJ1-1; no reliable D call. Looked up from germline, CDR1 is ENHRY and CDR2 is SYGVKD. The CDR3 has 14 residues. V shed 3 bases and J shed 3 bases, with 11 bases lying between them. In DNA, the CDR3 is TGTGCCATCAGTGAAAGGGTTTCGGACACTGAAGCTTTCTTT. It is translated as CAISERVSDTEAFF.

This clonotype was counted only a few times. The V call is TRBV7-2, the J call TRBJ2-2; 8 nucleotides line up with TRBD1. Germline V gene data show CDR1 as SGHTA and CDR2 as FQGNSA. Trimming took 4 bases from V and 7 from J; bases not matched to a gene: 8. The CDR3 has 15 amino acids. The CDR3 loop is CASSSGQGIIGELFF. DNA of the CDR3: TGTGCCAGCAGCTCCGGACAGGGAATTATCGGGGAGCTGTTTTTT.

This clonotype was counted only a few times. This chain joins TRBV28 and TRBJ1-1; D is perhaps TRBD1 (5 bases). The germline CDR1 and CDR2 sequences are MDHEN and SYDVKM. V shed 8 bases and J shed 10 bases, with 26 bases lying between them. This CDR3 region has 15 residues. The CDR3 loop reads CASRISGLTGLGAFF. The CDR3 nucleotides are TGTGCCAGCCGGATTTCAGGGCTTACTGGTTTGGGAGCTTTCTTT.

V gene TRBV4-1 combines with J gene TRBJ2-7; 7 bases are shared with TRBD1. The germline V gene encodes CDR1 MGHRA and CDR2 YSYEKL. The CDR3 sequence is 15 residues long. J was trimmed by 3 bases and V by 1 base; bases with no gene match: 6. The CDR3 sequence: CASSQVTGAGYEQYF. Written as DNA, the CDR3 is TGCGCCAGCAGCCAAGTCACAGGGGCTGGCTACGAGCAGTACTTC.

This clonotype was seen a few times. The CDR3, as DNA: TGTGCCAGCAGCCCCCCGAGTGGGGCATATGAGCAGTTCTTC. It codes for CASSPPSGAYEQFF. The rearrangement uses TRBV6-2 or TRBV6-3 and TRBJ2-1; perhaps TRBD1 as D (5 bases). Germline lookup yields CDR1 MNHEY and CDR2 SVGEGT. V was cut by 6 bases and J by 8 bases, with 17 bases left in between. The CDR3 is made up of 14 amino acids.